The sequence of this TCR beta chain was determined in a study of vaccination and CD4 T cells after COVID-19. Background on the study: Participants got two doses of BNT162b2 or mRNA-1273 vaccine. Control cultures, each given a CEFX pool, an HIV-1 Nef pool, or no peptide, were included.

Treatment noted: roughly 11-day PBMC culture with coronavirus spike peptide pools or control peptides (ViraFEST assay). An Oncomine TCR Beta short-read assay was used to sequence the DNA from cultured CD4+ T cells. TCRdb itself ran the PCR reads through MiXCR, one entry per CDR3 protein. This table has 20,000 to 25,000 distinct CDR3 sequences, approximately 61% appearing once. On this clonotype itself: What it binds is not known.

This TCR was sampled from a human donor who had recovered from COVID-19. Sequencing was carried out using CD4+ T cells from blood, cultured in vitro.

CDR3 in amino acids: CASSVTGKEDTQYF. In nucleotides, the CDR3 is TGTGCCAGCAGTGTGACAGGGAAAGAAGATACGCAGTATTTT. The rearrangement uses TRBV6-1 and TRBJ2-3, with TRBD1 identical over 7 bases. V lost 4 bases to trimming and J lost 5 bases; unmatched junction nucleotides: 6. Germline assignment: CDR1 MNHNS and CDR2 SASEGT. The CDR3 contains 14 residues.